A selection of T cell receptor beta chains follows, all from one sample in a study of T cells after yellow fever vaccination. TCRdb redid the calling of the 5' RACE reads with MiXCR, one entry per CDR3 protein. This sample has fewer than 150,000 distinct CDR3 sequences, with around 6.7% found just once. The specimen was CD4+ T cells sorted from PBMCs, collected more than 35 days after the first yellow fever vaccination. These receptors all stem from a man between 18 and 29 years old who received the YFV17D yellow fever vaccine. Each CDR3 is given with its conserved first and last residue. A D gene is named only where the DNA matches it firmly. Part of the rows lack a size; the others show once, few, many or a class for expanded clones.

v_gene,d_gene,j_gene,abundance,CDR3aa,CDR3nt
TRBV7-9,TRBD1,TRBJ2-2,many,CASSRTGTGELFF,TGTGCCAGCAGCCGGACAGGCACCGGGGAGCTGTTTTTT
TRBV7-6,TRBD2,TRBJ2-7,many,CASSRASGGLSSYEQYF,TGTGCCAGCTCTCGTGCTAGCGGGGGGCTAAGCTCCTACGAGCAGTACTTC
TRBV4-1,.,TRBJ2-3,many,CASSHPGGPDTQYF,TGCGCCAGCAGCCATCCCGGGGGGCCAGATACGCAGTATTTT
TRBV5-1,.,TRBJ1-1,many,CASSNGDSNTEAFF,TGCGCCAGCAGTAATGGGGACTCGAACACTGAAGCTTTCTTT
TRBV18,.,TRBJ2-3,many,CASSPQNTDTQYF,TGTGCCAGCTCACCACAAAACACAGATACGCAGTATTTT
TRBV24-1,TRBD1,TRBJ2-2,few,CATSEPDRDTGELFF,TGTGCCACCAGTGAGCCAGACAGGGACACCGGGGAGCTGTTTTTT
TRBV5-1,.,TRBJ1-1,many,CASMDSGNTEAFF,TGCGCCAGCATGGACTCGGGGAACACTGAAGCTTTCTTT
TRBV19,.,TRBJ1-2,many,CASSMQQGIYGYTF,TGTGCCAGTAGTATGCAGCAGGGGATCTATGGCTACACCTTC
TRBV7-9,TRBD1,TRBJ2-5,few,CASSKDRVRETQYF,TGTGCCAGCAGCAAAGACAGGGTCCGGGAGACCCAGTACTTC
TRBV7-8,.,TRBJ1-1,many,CASSTRPLNTEAFF,TGTGCCAGCAGCACCAGACCTTTGAACACTGAAGCTTTCTTT
TRBV12-3/TRBV12-4,.,TRBJ2-3,many,CASSLGLRGDTQYF,TGTGCCAGCAGTTTAGGATTGCGGGGAGATACGCAGTATTTT
TRBV12-3/TRBV12-4,TRBD1,TRBJ2-1,many,CASSPGQGYNEQFF,TGTGCCAGCAGCCCGGGACAGGGTTACAATGAGCAGTTCTTC
TRBV5-1,.,TRBJ1-2,many,CASSATTGFYGYTF,TGCGCCAGCAGCGCCACGACAGGTTTCTATGGCTACACCTTC
TRBV28,TRBD2,TRBJ2-1,many,CASSFSWRGGNEQFF,TGTGCCAGCAGTTTCAGCTGGCGGGGGGGCAATGAGCAGTTCTTC
TRBV18,TRBD1,TRBJ1-1,.,CASSERVLGQGGLEAFF,TGTGCCAGCTCGGAACGGGTTCTGGGACAGGGAGGATTAGAAGCTTTCTTT
TRBV7-6,TRBD1,TRBJ2-7,many,CASSLAEGDRGREQYF,TGTGCCAGCAGCTTGGCCGAGGGGGACAGGGGGCGCGAGCAGTACTTC
TRBV7-2,TRBD2,TRBJ2-5,many,CASSLARNSRGEAQYF,TGTGCCAGCAGCTTAGCGCGAAATAGCCGGGGGGAGGCCCAGTACTTC
TRBV6-5,.,TRBJ1-2,many,CASSYGSIGYGYTF,TGTGCCAGCAGTTACGGCAGTATAGGCTATGGCTACACCTTC
TRBV7-2,.,TRBJ2-2,few,CASSGGPANTGELFF,TGTGCCAGCAGCGGGGGCCCCGCGAACACCGGGGAGCTGTTTTTT
TRBV4-1,.,TRBJ1-5,many,CASSFQGKGQPQHF,TGCGCCAGCAGCTTCCAGGGCAAGGGCCAGCCCCAGCATTTT
TRBV12-3/TRBV12-4,.,TRBJ1-5,many,CASSLFRGGRYNQPQHF,TGTGCCAGCAGTTTATTTCGGGGGGGCAGATACAATCAGCCCCAGCATTTT
TRBV6-1,.,TRBJ1-4,.,CASSGSFNEKLFF,TGTGCCAGCAGTGGAAGTTTTAATGAAAAACTGTTTTTT
TRBV30,.,TRBJ1-3,many,CAWSAGAGIAGTIYF,TGTGCCTGGAGTGCCGGGGCAGGGATTGCCGGCACCATATATTTT
TRBV7-9,TRBD1,TRBJ1-5,many,CASSRTGGQPQHF,TGTGCCAGCAGCCGGACAGGCGGACAGCCCCAGCATTTT
TRBV12-3/TRBV12-4,.,TRBJ2-5,many,CASSSGAQETQYF,TGTGCCAGCAGTTCCGGGGCCCAAGAGACCCAGTACTTC
TRBV6-5,.,TRBJ1-5,few,CASSLPRDLSSNQPQHF,TGTGCCAGCAGCCTCCCCCGGGACTTAAGTAGCAATCAGCCCCAGCATTTT
TRBV19,.,TRBJ1-1,.,CASSVRKGQTEAFF,TGTGCCAGTAGTGTTAGGAAGGGGCAAACTGAAGCTTTCTTT
TRBV7-2,TRBD2,TRBJ2-5,many,CASSLARSGDGETQYF,TGTGCCAGCAGCTTAGCGCGGAGCGGGGACGGGGAGACCCAGTACTTC
TRBV4-3,.,TRBJ2-3,many,CASSQSRDPEADTQYF,TGCGCCAGCAGCCAATCCCGGGACCCAGAGGCAGATACGCAGTATTTT
TRBV2,TRBD2,TRBJ2-1,few,CASSERGGPGVEQFF,TGTGCCAGCAGCGAGCGGGGCGGCCCAGGTGTTGAGCAGTTCTTC
TRBV6-1,TRBD1,TRBJ1-1,many,CASSKDRGVYTEAFF,TGTGCCAGCAGTAAAGACAGGGGAGTGTACACTGAAGCTTTCTTT
TRBV5-1,TRBD1,TRBJ1-1,many,CASSPDPDRANTEAFF,TGCGCCAGCAGCCCAGACCCCGACAGGGCGAACACTGAAGCTTTCTTT
TRBV20-1,.,TRBJ2-5,many,CSARDLSIQETQYF,TGCAGTGCTAGAGATCTGAGCATACAAGAGACCCAGTACTTC
TRBV20-1,TRBD1,TRBJ1-2,many,CSAFRTGVVGYTF,TGCAGTGCTTTCAGGACAGGGGTAGTTGGCTACACCTTC
TRBV5-4,.,TRBJ1-1,.,CASSLPRSMNTEAFF,TGTGCCAGCAGCTTGCCCAGGTCCATGAACACTGAAGCTTTCTTT
TRBV12-3/TRBV12-4,.,TRBJ2-7,many,CASSQTGGEQYF,TGTGCCAGCAGTCAAACGGGTGGCGAGCAGTACTTC